The present T cell receptor beta chain was sequenced within a study of blood T cells in healthy people across ages. Looking at the study overall: Per two T cells, about one barcoded beta molecule was captured through template switching.

With a J-beta primer mix and a sample-barcoded 5' primer, a second PCR ran roughly 6 to 12 cycles. Each CDR3 protein gets one entry after TCRdb re-called the 5' RACE reads with MiXCR. The table lists 550,000 to 600,000 distinct CDR3 sequences, around half of them singletons. Overall study results and limits: Not knowing donor CMV status may have confounded expanded clonotype changes.

In regard to this clonotype: Its cognate antigen is unknown.

This CDR3 is built from 13 residues. Germline V gives CDR1 SGDLS, CDR2 YYNGEE. V lost 3 bases and J 6 bases, leaving 10 bases between the germline ends. Sequencing was performed on blood. The rearrangement uses TRBV9 and TRBJ2-1; D is ambiguous. The TCR originated in a man aged 80 or over in good health. The CDR3 coding sequence is TGTGCCAGCAGCGGCGCGGAGCGCAATGAGCAGTTCTTC. Protein: CASSGAERNEQFF.